This TCR beta chain is drawn from a study of multiple sclerosis patients with progressive multifocal leukoencephalopathy. Noted time point: before natalizumab initiation. The T0 samples predate the first natalizumab infusion. Sequencing was at survey level. Sequencing used immunoSEQ multiplex PCR; TCRdb keeps in-frame clones, though not all of them. The sample lists 25,000 to 35,000 clones, 89% occurring once. Regarding the study as a whole: Most PML patients had lower entropy, suggesting less diverse TRB repertoires.

Comments on this clone: Its antigen remains unidentified.

The CDR3 spans 14 residues. Trimming removed 1 base at V and 2 bases at J, with 9 bases between. Germline V CDR1 and CDR2: SGHDT, YYEEEE. J is TRBJ1-2 and V is TRBV5-6; D is ambiguous. The specimen was PBMCs. The TCR was taken from a human donor with multiple sclerosis. The CDR3 region is CASSLPMGNYGYTF. For the CDR3, the DNA is TGTGCCAGCAGCTTGCCTATGGGAAACTATGGCTACACCTTC.